The 22 T cell receptor beta chains below were found in one sample sequenced in a study of cytomegalovirus exposure and HLA in healthy donors. Generated by immunoSEQ multiplex PCR, the TCRdb table keeps only in-frame clones and is missing some. The sample includes about 88,000 clones, almost 85% of them seen just once. Sequencing was performed on PBMCs. The source of these receptors is a woman under 30 in good health and CMV-seropositive.

Regarding this clone: Other DNA sequences in this specimen translate into the identical CDR3. The rearrangement links TRBV7-8 to TRBJ2-3; D is uncertain. Germline V gene lookup returns CDR1 SGHVS and CDR2 FQNEAQ. CDR3 length: 12 residues. V lost 1 base and J lost 5, with 4 bases in between. The CDR3 coding sequence is TGTGCCAGCAGCTTAGGGAGAGATACGCAGTATTTT. It yields the protein CASSLGRDTQYF. The full variable domain, rest sourced from reference TRBV7-8 and TRBJ2-3, is GAGVSQSPRYKVAKRGQDVALRCDPISGHVSLFWYQQALGQGPEFLTYFQNEAQLDKSGLPSDRFFAERPEGSVSTLKIQRTQQEDSAVYLCASSLGRDTQYFGPGTRLTVL.

The chain combines TRBV28 with TRBJ1-2; no definite D call. V lost 8 bases and J lost 0, with 4 bases in between. CDR1 is MDHEN and CDR2 is SYDVKM in the germline V gene. The CDR3 is 11 amino acids. The CDR3 DNA is TGTGCCAGCCGGGCTAACTATGGCTACACCTTC. It translates to CASRANYGYTF.

V and J are TRBV7-9 and TRBJ2-3, with 7 positions matching TRBD2. The length of the CDR3 is 14 residues. CDR1 and CDR2 from the germline V gene are SEHNR and FQNEAQ (reference sequence). J lost 5 bases, V lost 3 bases, and 5 bases had no gene match. The CDR3 sequence: CASSLGGRVDTQYF. The CDR3 region has the DNA TGTGCCAGCAGCTTGGGGGGGAGGGTAGATACGCAGTATTTT.

V and J are TRBV18 and TRBJ2-6; 7 bases fit TRBD1. After removal of 4 bases from V and 3 bases from J, the junction contained 3 bases not matched to a gene. The CDR3 contains 15 residues. CDR1 is KGHSH and CDR2 is LQKENI in the germline V gene. The CDR3 reads CASSQDRDGANVLTF. CDR3 nucleotides: TGTGCCAGCTCACAAGACAGGGATGGGGCCAACGTCCTGACTTTC.

The CDR3 region has the DNA TGTGCCAGCAGTTTAACCCGGCGTACTACCGGTCTGGCCATATATTTT. Translated: CASSLTRRTTGLAIYF. This chain links TRBV28 with TRBJ1-3; D is uncertain. Germline values: CDR1 MDHEN, CDR2 SYDVKM. The CDR3 extends over 16 amino acids. Trimming stripped 2 bases from V and 11 bases from J, with 22 bases between.

The rearrangement uses TRBV5-1 and TRBJ2-7; 7 bases line up with TRBD2. V trimming: 4 bases; J trimming: 3 bases; junction bases outside the gene matches: 7. CDR3 length equals 14 residues. Germline-derived CDR1 and CDR2 are SGHRS and YFSETQ. The CDR3 DNA reads as TGCGCCAGCAGCACGACGGGGGGTCTCTACGAGCAGTACTTC. Residues: CASSTTGGLYEQYF.

V is TRBV7-3 and J is TRBJ1-1; D unclear. Looked up from germline, CDR1 is SGHTA and CDR2 is FQGTGA. Trimming cost V 5 bases and J 0 bases, with 7 bases left between them. The CDR3 runs to 13 residues. CDR3 residues: CASSQQMNTEAFF. The CDR3 DNA reads as TGTGCCAGCAGCCAACAAATGAACACTGAAGCTTTCTTT.

J is TRBJ2-1 and V is TRBV5-6, with 10 bases lining up with TRBD2. This CDR3 region has 16 residues. Germline V CDR1 and CDR2: SGHDT, YYEEEE. V dropped 2 bases and J dropped 7; count of bases not matched to a gene: 9. The CDR3 DNA follows: TGTGCCAGCAGCTTAAGCGGGGGGGCCCCGGAAAATGAGCAGTTCTTC. Amino acids: CASSLSGGAPENEQFF.

The chain recombines TRBV7-9 with TRBJ2-7, with 7 nucleotides matching TRBD1. The CDR3 length is 15 residues. CDR1 is SEHNR, CDR2 FQNEAQ, per germline (reference sequence). The V segment lost 5 bases and the J segment 0 bases; nucleotides outside the gene matches: 7. The CDR3 reads CASSVSGTASYEQYF. The CDR3 region has the DNA TGTGCCAGCAGCGTATCCGGGACAGCCTCCTACGAGCAGTACTTC.

The chain joins TRBV5-1 to TRBJ1-3, with D perhaps matching TRBD1 (5 bases). V was cut by 3 bases and J by 0 bases, with 16 bases left in between. Germline values: CDR1 SGHRS, CDR2 YFSETQ. This CDR3 is built from 17 residues. The CDR3 sequence is CASSSGDGGSSGNTIYF. Written as DNA, the CDR3 is TGCGCCAGCAGCTCCGGAGACGGGGGAAGCTCTGGAAACACCATATATTTT.

V and J are TRBV6-1 and TRBJ1-5, with D possibly TRBD1 on 6 matching bases. The length of the CDR3 is 14 residues. V was cut by 3 bases and J by 2 bases, with 8 bases left in between. Looked up from germline, CDR1 is MNHNS and CDR2 is SASEGT. The CDR3 here is CASSEYRGNQPQHF. DNA for the CDR3: TGTGCCAGCAGTGAGTACAGGGGCAATCAGCCCCAGCATTTT.

V usage is TRBV28 and J usage is TRBJ1-1, with no clear D. V was pared by 7 bases and J by 3 bases, with 9 bases between. CDR3 size: 12 residues. The germline V gene encodes CDR1 MDHEN and CDR2 SYDVKM. Here the CDR3 reads CASTGEDTEAFF. The CDR3 DNA is TGTGCCAGCACCGGGGAAGACACTGAAGCTTTCTTT.

This rearrangement joins TRBV4-2 to TRBJ1-4; D is perhaps TRBD1 (5 bases). Germline CDR1 is LGHNA and CDR2 is YNFKEQ. The CDR3 extends over 17 amino acids. V gave up 0 bases and J gave up 2 bases, with 13 bases separating them. The CDR3 here is CASSQDFQGGTNEKLFF. The CDR3 coding sequence is TGTGCCAGCAGCCAAGACTTCCAGGGAGGCACTAATGAAAAACTGTTTTTT.

V usage is TRBV2 and J usage is TRBJ2-7; the D gene is possibly TRBD2 (6 bases). This CDR3 has 13 residues. Germline V CDR1 and CDR2: SNHLY, FYNNEI. Deletions cut 7 bases from V and 7 bases from J, with 17 bases between. The CDR3 coding sequence is TGTGCCAGCAAGGAGGGCCCCCTGGGAGAGCAGTACTTC. Its protein is CASKEGPLGEQYF.

This chain joins TRBV6-1 and TRBJ2-3; TRBD1 agrees at 9 bases. The CDR3 sequence is 13 residues long. Germline V gene sequence: CDR1 MNHNS, CDR2 SASEGT. V dropped 7 bases and J dropped 4; count of bases not matched to a gene: 3. The CDR3 is CASIRQGADTQYF. DNA of the CDR3: TGTGCCAGCATTCGACAGGGGGCAGATACGCAGTATTTT.

The chain's CDR3 is CASSIQGRETQYF. The CDR3 DNA sequence: TGTGCCAGCAGTATCCAGGGGCGAGAGACCCAGTACTTC. The genes are TRBV2 and TRBJ2-5, with D possibly matching TRBD1 (6 bases). Deletions cut 5 bases from V and 4 bases from J, with 11 bases between. CDR3 length equals 13 residues. From germline, CDR1 is SNHLY and CDR2 FYNNEI.

The gene calls are TRBV18 and TRBJ2-7; D perhaps matches TRBD1 (6 bases). Germline values: CDR1 KGHSH, CDR2 LQKENI. The CDR3 contains 15 residues. Deletions cut 3 bases from V and 1 base from J, with 13 bases between. This chain's CDR3 is CASSPGAGQSYEQYF. The CDR3 region has the DNA TGTGCCAGCTCACCTGGAGCAGGACAGTCCTACGAGCAGTACTTC.

The table lists this clone with a few counts. The rearrangement uses TRBV9 and TRBJ1-3, with 8 positions matching TRBD1. V lost 2 bases to trimming and J lost 3 bases; unmatched junction nucleotides: 4. CDR3 size: 15 residues. The germline V gene has CDR1 SGDLS and CDR2 YYNGEE. The CDR3 protein is CASSVTGGSGNTIYF. The CDR3 DNA reads TGTGCCAGCAGCGTCACAGGGGGGAGTGGAAACACCATATATTTT.

The gene calls are TRBV19 and TRBJ1-5; perhaps TRBD1 as D (5 bases). The CDR3 length is 15 residues. Trimming shortened V by 0 bases and J by 6 bases, and 12 bases separated the two germline ends. The V gene's germline CDR1 is LNHDA and CDR2 SQIVND (reference sequence). CDR3 nucleotide sequence: TGTGCCAGTAGTATAGAGGGAAGAAGGGGTCAGCCCCAGCATTTT. It yields the protein CASSIEGRRGQPQHF.

The V gene is TRBV2, the J gene TRBJ2-3, with D perhaps matching TRBD1 (5 bases). Trimming stripped 2 bases from V and 5 bases from J, with 17 bases between. The germline gives CDR1 SNHLY, CDR2 FYNNEI. The CDR3 totals 16 residues. CDR3 nucleotide sequence: TGTGCCAGCAGTGAATTCAGGACATCCCTTGGAGATACGCAGTATTTT. Protein product: CASSEFRTSLGDTQYF.

This clone was observed a few times. The chain has TRBV10-1 and TRBJ2-5; 8 nucleotides agree with TRBD2. V trimming: 3 bases; J trimming: 1 base; junction bases outside the gene matches: 4. Germline CDR1 and CDR2: WNHNN and SYGVQD (reference sequence). The CDR3 sequence is 15 residues long. CDR3 sequence (DNA): TGCGCCAGCAGTGAAGCGGGGGTTGGCCAAGAGACCCAGTACTTC. Translated, it gives CASSEAGVGQETQYF.

The DNA for the CDR3 is TGTGCCAGCAGTGTGGACAGGGGGTCCGTCACCGGGGAGCTGTTTTTT. Translation: CASSVDRGSVTGELFF. This chain joins TRBV2 and TRBJ2-2; 10 positions agree with TRBD1. The CDR3 covers 16 residues. Losses at the gene ends were 4 bases for V and 4 bases for J; bases not matched to a gene: 6. Looked up from germline, CDR1 is SNHLY and CDR2 is FYNNEI.